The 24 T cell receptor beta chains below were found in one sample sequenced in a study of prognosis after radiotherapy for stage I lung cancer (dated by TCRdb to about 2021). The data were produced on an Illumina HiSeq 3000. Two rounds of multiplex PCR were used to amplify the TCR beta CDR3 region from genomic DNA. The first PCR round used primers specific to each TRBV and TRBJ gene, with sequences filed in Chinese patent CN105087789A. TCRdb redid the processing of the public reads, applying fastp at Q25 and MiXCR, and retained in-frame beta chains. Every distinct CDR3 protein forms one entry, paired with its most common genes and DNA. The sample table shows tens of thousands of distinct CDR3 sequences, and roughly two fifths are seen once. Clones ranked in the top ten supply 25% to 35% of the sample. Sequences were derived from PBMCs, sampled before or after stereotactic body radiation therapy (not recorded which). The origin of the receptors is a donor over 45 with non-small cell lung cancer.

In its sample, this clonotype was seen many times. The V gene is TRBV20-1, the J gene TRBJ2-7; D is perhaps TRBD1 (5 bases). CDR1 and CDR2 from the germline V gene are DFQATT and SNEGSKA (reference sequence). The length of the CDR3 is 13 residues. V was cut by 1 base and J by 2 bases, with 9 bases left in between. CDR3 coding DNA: TGCAGTGCTAGAGCGGCAGGGACCTACGAGCAGTACTTC. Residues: CSARAAGTYEQYF.

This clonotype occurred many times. The CDR3 loop reads CASSLRQGASSGNTIYF. The DNA of the CDR3 is TGTGCCAGCAGCTTAAGACAGGGGGCTAGCTCTGGAAACACCATATATTTT. The chain has TRBV7-6 and TRBJ1-3; 10 nucleotides agree with TRBD1. CDR3 length: 17 amino acids. Looked up from germline, CDR1 is SGHVS and CDR2 is FNYEAQ. Losses at the gene ends were 2 bases for V and 0 bases for J; bases not matched to a gene: 4.

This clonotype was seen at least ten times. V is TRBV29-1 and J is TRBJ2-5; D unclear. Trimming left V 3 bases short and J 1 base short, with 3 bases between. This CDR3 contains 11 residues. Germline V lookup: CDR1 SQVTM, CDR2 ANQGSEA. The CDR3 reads CSVEFQETQYF. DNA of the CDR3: TGCAGCGTTGAGTTCCAAGAGACCCAGTACTTC.

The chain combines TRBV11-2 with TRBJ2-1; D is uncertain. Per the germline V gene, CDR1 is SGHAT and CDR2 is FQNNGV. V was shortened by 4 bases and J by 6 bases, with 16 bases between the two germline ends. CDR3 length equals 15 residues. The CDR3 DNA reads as TGTGCCAGCAGCTCCCTTAGACTTAAAGTCAATGAGCAGTTCTTC. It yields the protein CASSSLRLKVNEQFF.

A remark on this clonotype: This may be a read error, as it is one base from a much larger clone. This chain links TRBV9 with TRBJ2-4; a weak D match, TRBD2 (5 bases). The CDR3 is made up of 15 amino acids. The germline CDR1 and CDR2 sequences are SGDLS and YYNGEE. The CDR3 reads CASIVGSLAKNIQYF. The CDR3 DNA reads TGTGCCAGCATCGTAGGGAGTCTAGCCAAAAACATTCAGTACTTC.

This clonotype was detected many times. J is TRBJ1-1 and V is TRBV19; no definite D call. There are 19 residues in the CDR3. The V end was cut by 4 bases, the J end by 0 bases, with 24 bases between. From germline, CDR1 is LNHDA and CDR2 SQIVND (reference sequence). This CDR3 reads CASSNHPPEQGYMNTEAFF. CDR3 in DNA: TGTGCCAGTAGTAACCACCCTCCCGAACAAGGGTATATGAACACTGAAGCTTTCTTT. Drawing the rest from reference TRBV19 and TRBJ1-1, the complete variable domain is DGGITQSPKYLFRKEGQNVTLSCEQNLNHDAMYWYRQDPGQGLRLIYYSQIVNDFQKGDIAEGYSVSREKKESFPLTVTSAQKNPTAFYLCASSNHPPEQGYMNTEAFFGQGTRLTVV.

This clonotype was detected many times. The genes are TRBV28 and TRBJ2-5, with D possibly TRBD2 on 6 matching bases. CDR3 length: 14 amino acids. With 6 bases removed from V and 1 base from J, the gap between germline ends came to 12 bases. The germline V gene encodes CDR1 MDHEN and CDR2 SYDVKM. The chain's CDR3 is CASSPGDRQETQYF. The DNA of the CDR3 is TGTGCCAGCAGCCCGGGGGACCGCCAAGAGACCCAGTACTTC.

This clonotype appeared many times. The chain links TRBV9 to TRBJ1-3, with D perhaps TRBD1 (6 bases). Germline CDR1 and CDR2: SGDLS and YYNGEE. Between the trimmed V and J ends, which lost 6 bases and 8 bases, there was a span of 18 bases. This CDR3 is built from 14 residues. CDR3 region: CASTRGQFLDTIYF. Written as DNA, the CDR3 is TGTGCCAGCACCCGAGGACAGTTCCTTGACACCATATATTTT.

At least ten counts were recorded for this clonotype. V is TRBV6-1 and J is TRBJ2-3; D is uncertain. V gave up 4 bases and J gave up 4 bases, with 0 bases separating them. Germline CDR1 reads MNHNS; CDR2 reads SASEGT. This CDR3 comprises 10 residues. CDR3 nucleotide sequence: TGTGCCAGCAGTGCAGATACGCAGTATTTT. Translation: CASSADTQYF.

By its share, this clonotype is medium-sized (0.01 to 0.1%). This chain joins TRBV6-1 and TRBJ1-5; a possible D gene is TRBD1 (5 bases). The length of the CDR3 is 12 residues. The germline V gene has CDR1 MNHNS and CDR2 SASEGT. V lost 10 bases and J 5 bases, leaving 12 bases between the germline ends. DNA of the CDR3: TGTGCCACTAGAGAAGGGGATCAGCCCCAGCATTTT. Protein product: CATREGDQPQHF.

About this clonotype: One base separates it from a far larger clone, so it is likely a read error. CDR3 sequence: CANNHLEGQGDTEAFF. DNA for the CDR3: TGTGCCAACAACCACCTTGAGGGACAGGGAGACACTGAAGCTTTCTTT. The chain employs TRBV6-2 or TRBV6-3 and TRBJ1-1; TRBD1 matches at 9 bases. The CDR3 is made up of 16 amino acids. V gave up 10 bases and J gave up 3 bases; unmatched junction bases: 15. Germline-derived CDR1 and CDR2 are MNHEY and SVGEGT.

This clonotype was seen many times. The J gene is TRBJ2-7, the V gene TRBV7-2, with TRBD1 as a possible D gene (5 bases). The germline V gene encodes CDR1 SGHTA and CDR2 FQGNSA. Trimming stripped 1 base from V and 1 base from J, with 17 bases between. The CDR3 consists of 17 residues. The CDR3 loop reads CASSLGVGALVSYEQYF. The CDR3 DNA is TGTGCCAGCAGCTTAGGTGTTGGGGCGCTTGTGTCCTACGAGCAGTACTTC.

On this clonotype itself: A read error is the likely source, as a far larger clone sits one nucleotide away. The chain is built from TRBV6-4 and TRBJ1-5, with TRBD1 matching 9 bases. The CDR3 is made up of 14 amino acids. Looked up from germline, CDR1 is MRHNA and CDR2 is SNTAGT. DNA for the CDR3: TGTGCCACTCCCGGGGACAGGGTTGATCAGCACCAGCATTTT. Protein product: CATPGDRVDQHQHF.

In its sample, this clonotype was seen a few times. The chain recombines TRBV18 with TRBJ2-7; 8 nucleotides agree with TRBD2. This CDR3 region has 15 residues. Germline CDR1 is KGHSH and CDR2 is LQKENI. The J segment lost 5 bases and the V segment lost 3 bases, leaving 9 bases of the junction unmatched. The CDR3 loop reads CASSPAGGRGDEQYF. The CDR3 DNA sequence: TGTGCCAGCTCACCGGCGGGGGGCAGGGGTGACGAGCAGTACTTC.

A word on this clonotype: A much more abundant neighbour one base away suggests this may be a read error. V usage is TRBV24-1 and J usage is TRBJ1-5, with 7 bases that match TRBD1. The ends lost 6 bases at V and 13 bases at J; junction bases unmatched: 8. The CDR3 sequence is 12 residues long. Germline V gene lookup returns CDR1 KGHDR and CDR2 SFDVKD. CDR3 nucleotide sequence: TGTGCCACCAGTTCCCCGGACAGGACTCAGCATTTT. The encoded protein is CATSSPDRTQHF.

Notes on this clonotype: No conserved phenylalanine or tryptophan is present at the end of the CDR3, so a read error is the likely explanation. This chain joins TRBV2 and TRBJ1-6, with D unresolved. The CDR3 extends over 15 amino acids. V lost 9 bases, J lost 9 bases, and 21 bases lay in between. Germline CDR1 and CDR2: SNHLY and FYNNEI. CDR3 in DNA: TGTGCCAGTAGCCCCTCTATAGCGATGGGTTCACCCCTCCACCTT. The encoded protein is CASSPSIAMGSPLHL.

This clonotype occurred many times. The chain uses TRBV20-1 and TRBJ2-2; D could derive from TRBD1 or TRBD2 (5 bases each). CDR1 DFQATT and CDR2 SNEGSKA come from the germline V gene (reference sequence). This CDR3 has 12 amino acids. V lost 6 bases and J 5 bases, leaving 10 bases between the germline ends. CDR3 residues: CSARGVTGELFF. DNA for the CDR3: TGCAGTGCGAGGGGAGTAACCGGGGAGCTGTTTTTT.

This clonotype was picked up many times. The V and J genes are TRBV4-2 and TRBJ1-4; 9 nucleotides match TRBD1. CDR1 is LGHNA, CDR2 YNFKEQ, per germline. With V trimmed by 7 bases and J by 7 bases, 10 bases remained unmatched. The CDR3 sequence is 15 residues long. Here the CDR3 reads CASTLGQGPSEKLFF. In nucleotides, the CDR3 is TGTGCCAGCACCCTCGGACAGGGGCCGAGTGAAAAACTGTTTTTT.

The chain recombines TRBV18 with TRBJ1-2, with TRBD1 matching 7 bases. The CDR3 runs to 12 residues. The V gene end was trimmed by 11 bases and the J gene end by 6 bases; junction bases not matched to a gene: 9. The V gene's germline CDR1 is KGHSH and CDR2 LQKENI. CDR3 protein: CAAIGTGDGYTF. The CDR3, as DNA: TGTGCCGCCATAGGAACAGGGGATGGCTACACCTTC.

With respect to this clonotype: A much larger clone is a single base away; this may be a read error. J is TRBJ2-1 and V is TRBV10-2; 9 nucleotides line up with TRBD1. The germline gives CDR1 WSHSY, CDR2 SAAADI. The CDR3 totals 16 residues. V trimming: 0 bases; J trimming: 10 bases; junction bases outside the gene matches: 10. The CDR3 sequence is CASSESRGYRGQEQFF. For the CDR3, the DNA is TGCGCCAGCAGTGAGTCGAGGGGGTACAGGGGGCAGGAGCAGTTCTTC.

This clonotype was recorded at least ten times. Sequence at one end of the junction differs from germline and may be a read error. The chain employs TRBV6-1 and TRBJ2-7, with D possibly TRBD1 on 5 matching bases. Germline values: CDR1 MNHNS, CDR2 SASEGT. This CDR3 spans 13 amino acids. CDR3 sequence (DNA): TGTGCCAGCAACACCGACACAGGCTTGGCAGGAAGTTTC. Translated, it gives CASNTDTGLAGSF.

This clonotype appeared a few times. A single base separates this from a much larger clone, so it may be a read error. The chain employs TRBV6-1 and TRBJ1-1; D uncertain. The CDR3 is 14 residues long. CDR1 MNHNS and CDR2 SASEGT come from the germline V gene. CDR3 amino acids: CASSPFVANTGAFF. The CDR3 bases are TGTGCCAGCAGTCCTTTTGTAGCGAACACTGGAGCTTTCTTT.

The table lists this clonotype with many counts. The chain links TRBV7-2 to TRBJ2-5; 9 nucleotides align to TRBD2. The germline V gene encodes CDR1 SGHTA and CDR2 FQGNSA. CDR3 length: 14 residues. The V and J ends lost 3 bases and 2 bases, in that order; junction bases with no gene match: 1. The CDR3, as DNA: TGTGCCAGCAGCTTGCTAGCGGGGCAAGAGACCCAGTACTTC. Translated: CASSLLAGQETQYF.

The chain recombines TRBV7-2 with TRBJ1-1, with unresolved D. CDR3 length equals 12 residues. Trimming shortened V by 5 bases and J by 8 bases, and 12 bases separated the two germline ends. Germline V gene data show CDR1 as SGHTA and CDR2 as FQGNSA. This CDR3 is CASSHAGREAFF. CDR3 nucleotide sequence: TGTGCCAGCAGCCACGCGGGGAGAGAAGCTTTCTTT.